This T cell receptor beta chain was identified in a study of T cell changes during pregnancy in multiple sclerosis. From germline, CDR1 is SGHVS and CDR2 FQNEAQ. V lost 3 bases to trimming and J lost 3 bases, with 12 bases between them. The CDR3 has 15 residues. Generated by immunoSEQ multiplex PCR, the TCRdb table keeps only in-frame clones and is missing some. The table shows around 12,000 clones, with about nine tenths occurring only once. Material: CD8+ T cells from peripheral blood mononuclear cells, obtained in the first trimester of pregnancy. The sequence derives from a female donor with multiple sclerosis, enrolled in a pregnancy study. The chain is built from TRBV7-8 and TRBJ1-5; TRBD1 is a possible D gene (6 bases). The CDR3 DNA is TGTGCCAGCAGCTTCACGCAGGGGATCAATCAGCCCCAGCATTTT. Residues: CASSFTQGINQPQHF.